This TCR beta chain was sequenced for a study of blood T cell repertoires in COVID-19 (dated by TCRdb to 2018 to 2020). For context, the study as a whole: Samples covering the acute and convalescent phases of COVID-19 were provided by collaborators in the United States, Italy and Spain. The prospective study material was composed of cDNA or gDNA derived from T cells, B-cell-depleted T cells, or PBMCs. Deeply sampled blood TCRbeta repertoires from subjects exposed to, actively infected with, or recovered from COVID-19 were included in the dataset. The repertoires were released in a freely available public database meant as a resource for research on the immune response to SARS-CoV-2. The samples were drawn from two sources: the first 160 participants of the ongoing ImmuneRACE study, and approximately 1,300 subjects contributed by 6 global collaborators. The sample metadata nearly always contained a de-identified subject ID, COVID-19 status, age in years and sex. Where available, HLA class I and class II types were obtained from metadata supplied by the sample provider rather than from assay-based typing. What the authors observed across the whole study: The amount of clinical and demographic metadata varied by source and participant and was provided uncurated.

TCRbeta CDR3 regions were amplified from genomic DNA by means of the immunoSEQ Assay, a bias-controlled multiplex PCR. The original pipeline was this. Within the assay, amplification of reference gene primers was used to estimate how many nucleated cells each sample contained. Sequence reads were collapsed and filtered to measure the absolute abundance of every unique TCRbeta CDR3 rearrangement. For each sample, productive Simpson clonality was calculated as the square root of Simpson's diversity index over productive rearrangements. The immuneACCESS repertoire file appears here via TCRdb, limited to in-frame rearrangements. These files lack a portion of the clones; in checked studies, under half of the deficit traces to unresolved V genes, and the cause of the others is not known. That table supplies the V and J calls and clone size; D and trimming were determined from the DNA. The sample table records fewer than 70,000 clones; roughly 88% of these occur just once. Roughly 2.4% of the sample comes from the top ten.

In the germline V gene, CDR1 corresponds to MNHEY and CDR2 to SVGAGI. The germline V and J ends show losses of 6 bases and 6 bases respectively, and no gene match explains 7 bases of the junction. Including the terminal cysteine and phenylalanine, the CDR3 comprises 13 residues. The sequence is cut down to CDR3 DNA, 39 bases in frame from base 1. Details on this clone: What this receptor recognizes is not known. The input lacks base qualities; no much larger clone sits a single base away.

Collaborating institutions collected whole blood in K2EDTA tubes following their own protocols. For TCRbeta analysis, collaborators shipped samples as frozen whole blood, isolated PBMCs, or DNA extracted from either of those sample types. The chain is made from TRBV6-5 and TRBJ1-2, with 7 bases aligning to TRBD1. Sequencing was carried out using peripheral blood. The TCR sequence derives from a human donor in a cohort sampled during active COVID-19. The DNA is as follows: TGTGCCAGCAGCGAGAGGGGGCGGAATGGCTACACCTTC. This sequence encodes CASSERGRNGYTF.